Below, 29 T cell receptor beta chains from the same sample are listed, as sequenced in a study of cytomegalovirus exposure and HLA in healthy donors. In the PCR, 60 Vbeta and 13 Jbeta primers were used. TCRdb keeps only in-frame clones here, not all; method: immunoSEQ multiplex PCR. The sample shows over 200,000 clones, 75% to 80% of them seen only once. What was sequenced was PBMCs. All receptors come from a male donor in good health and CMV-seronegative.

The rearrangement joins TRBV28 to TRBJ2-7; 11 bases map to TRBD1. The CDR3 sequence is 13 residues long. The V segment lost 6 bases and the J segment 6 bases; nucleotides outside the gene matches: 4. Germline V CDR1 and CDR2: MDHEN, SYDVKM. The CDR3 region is CASRWTGGVEQYF. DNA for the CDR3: TGTGCCAGCAGGTGGACAGGGGGCGTCGAGCAGTACTTC.

The CDR3 region is CASSQQESSTDTQYF. The CDR3 region has the DNA TGCGCCAGCAGCCAACAGGAATCTAGCACAGATACGCAGTATTTT. The rearrangement joins TRBV4-1 to TRBJ2-3; D call uncertain. CDR1 is MGHRA and CDR2 is YSYEKL in the germline V gene. Trimming removed 2 bases from V and 0 bases from J, with 9 bases in between. This CDR3 comprises 15 residues.

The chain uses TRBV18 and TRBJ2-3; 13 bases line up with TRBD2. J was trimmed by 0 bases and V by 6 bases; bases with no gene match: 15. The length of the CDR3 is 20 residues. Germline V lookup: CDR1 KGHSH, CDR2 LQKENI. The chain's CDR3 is CASSPFPGTSGTISTDTQYF. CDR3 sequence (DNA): TGTGCCAGCTCGCCGTTCCCCGGGACTAGCGGGACGATAAGCACAGATACGCAGTATTTT.

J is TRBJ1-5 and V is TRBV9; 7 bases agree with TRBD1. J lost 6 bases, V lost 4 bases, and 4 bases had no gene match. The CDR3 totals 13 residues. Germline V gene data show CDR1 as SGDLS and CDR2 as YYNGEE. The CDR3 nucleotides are TGTGCCAGCAGCCAGGGGGTATTTCAGCCCCAGCATTTT. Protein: CASSQGVFQPQHF.

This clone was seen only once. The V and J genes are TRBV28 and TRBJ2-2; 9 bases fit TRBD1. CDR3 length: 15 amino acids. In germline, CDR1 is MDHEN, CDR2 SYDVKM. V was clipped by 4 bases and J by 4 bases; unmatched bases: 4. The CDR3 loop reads CASSSGTGRTGELFF. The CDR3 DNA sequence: TGTGCCAGCAGTTCGGGGACAGGGCGCACCGGGGAGCTGTTTTTT.

CDR3 sequence: CASSPKTEGAYGYTF. CDR3 sequence (DNA): TGTGCCAGCTCACCAAAAACGGAAGGGGCCTATGGCTACACCTTC. V usage is TRBV18 and J usage is TRBJ1-2, with D perhaps matching TRBD1 (5 bases). The CDR3 extends over 15 amino acids. Per the germline V gene, CDR1 is KGHSH and CDR2 is LQKENI. V dropped 2 bases and J dropped 4 bases, with 14 bases sitting between them.

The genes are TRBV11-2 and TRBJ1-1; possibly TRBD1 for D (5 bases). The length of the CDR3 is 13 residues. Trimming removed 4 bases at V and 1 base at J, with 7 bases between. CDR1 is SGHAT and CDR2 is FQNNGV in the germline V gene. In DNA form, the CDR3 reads TGTGCCAGCAGCTCTACAGGGAACACTGAAGCTTTCTTT. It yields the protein CASSSTGNTEAFF.

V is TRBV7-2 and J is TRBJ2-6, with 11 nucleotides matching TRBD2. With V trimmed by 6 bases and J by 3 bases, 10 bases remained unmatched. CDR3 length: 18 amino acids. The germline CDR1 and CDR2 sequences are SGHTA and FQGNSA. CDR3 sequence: CASSLSPLAGVGANVLTF. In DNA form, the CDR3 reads TGTGCCAGCAGTCTTTCACCACTAGCGGGGGTTGGGGCCAACGTCCTGACTTTC.

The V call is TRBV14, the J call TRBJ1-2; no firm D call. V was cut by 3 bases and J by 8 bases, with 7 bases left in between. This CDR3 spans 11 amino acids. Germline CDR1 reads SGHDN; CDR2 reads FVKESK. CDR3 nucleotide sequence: TGTGCCAGCAGCCAGGGGAGGGGCTACACCTTC. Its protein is CASSQGRGYTF.

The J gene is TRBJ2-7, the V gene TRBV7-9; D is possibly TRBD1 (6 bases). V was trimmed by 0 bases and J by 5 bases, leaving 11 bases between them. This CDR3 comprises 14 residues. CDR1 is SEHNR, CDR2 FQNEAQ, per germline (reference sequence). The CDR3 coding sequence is TGTGCCAGCAGCTTAGCGGCAGGGGTCCACGAGCAGTACTTC. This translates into CASSLAAGVHEQYF. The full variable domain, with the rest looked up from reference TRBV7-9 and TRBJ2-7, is DTGVSQNPRHKITKRGQNVTFRCDPISEHNRLYWYRQTLGQGPEFLTYFQNEAQLEKSRLLSDRFSAERPKGSFSTLEIQRTEQGDSAMYLCASSLAAGVHEQYFGPGTRLTVT.

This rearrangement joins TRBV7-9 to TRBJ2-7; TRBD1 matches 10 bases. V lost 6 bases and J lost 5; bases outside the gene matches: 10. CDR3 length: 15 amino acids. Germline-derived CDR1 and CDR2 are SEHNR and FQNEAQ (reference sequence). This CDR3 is CASSRGRQGADEQYF. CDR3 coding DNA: TGTGCCAGCAGTAGGGGGAGACAGGGGGCCGACGAGCAGTACTTC. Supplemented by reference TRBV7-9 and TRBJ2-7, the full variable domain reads DTGVSQNPRHKITKRGQNVTFRCDPISEHNRLYWYRQTLGQGPEFLTYFQNEAQLEKSRLLSDRFSAERPKGSFSTLEIQRTEQGDSAMYLCASSRGRQGADEQYFGPGTRLTVT.

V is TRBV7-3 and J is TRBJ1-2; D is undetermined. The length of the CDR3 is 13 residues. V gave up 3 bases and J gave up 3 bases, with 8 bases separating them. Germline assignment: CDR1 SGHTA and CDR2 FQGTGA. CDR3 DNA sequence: TGTGCCAGCAGCTTGGGAGGGTACTATGGCTACACCTTC. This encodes CASSLGGYYGYTF.

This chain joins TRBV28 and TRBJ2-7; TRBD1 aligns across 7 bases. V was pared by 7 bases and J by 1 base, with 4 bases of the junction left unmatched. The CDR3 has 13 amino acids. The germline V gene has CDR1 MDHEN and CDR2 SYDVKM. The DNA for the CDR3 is TGTGCCAGCACCCCGGGACAGTCCTACGAGCAGTACTTC. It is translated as CASTPGQSYEQYF.

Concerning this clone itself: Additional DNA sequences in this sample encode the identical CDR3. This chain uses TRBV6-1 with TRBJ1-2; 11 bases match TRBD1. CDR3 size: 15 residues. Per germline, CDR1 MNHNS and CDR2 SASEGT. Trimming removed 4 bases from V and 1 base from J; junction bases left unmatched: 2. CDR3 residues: CASSAGQGGNYGYTF. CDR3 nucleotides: TGTGCCAGCAGTGCGGGACAGGGGGGTAACTATGGCTACACCTTC.

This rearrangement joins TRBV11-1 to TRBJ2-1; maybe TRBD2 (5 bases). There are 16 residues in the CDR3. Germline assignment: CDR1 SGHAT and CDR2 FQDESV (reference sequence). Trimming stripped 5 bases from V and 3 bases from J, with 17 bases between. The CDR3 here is CASSRGGPGYYNEQFF. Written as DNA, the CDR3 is TGTGCCAGCAGCCGTGGAGGCCCCGGCTACTACAATGAGCAGTTCTTC.

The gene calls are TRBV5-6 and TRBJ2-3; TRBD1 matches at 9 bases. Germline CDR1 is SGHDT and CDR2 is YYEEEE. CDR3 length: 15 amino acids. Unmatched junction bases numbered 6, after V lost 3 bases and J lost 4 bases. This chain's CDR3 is CASSSTGGVADTQYF. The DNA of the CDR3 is TGTGCCAGCAGCTCGACAGGGGGAGTAGCAGATACGCAGTATTTT.

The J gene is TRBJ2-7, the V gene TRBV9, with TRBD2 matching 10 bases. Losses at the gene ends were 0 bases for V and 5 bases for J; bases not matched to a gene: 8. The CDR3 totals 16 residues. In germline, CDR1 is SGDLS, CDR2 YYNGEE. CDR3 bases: TGTGCCAGCAGCGTAGTAGGAGCGGGGGGGCGCGACGAGCAGTACTTC. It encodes CASSVVGAGGRDEQYF. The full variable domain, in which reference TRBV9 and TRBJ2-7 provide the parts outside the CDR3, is DSGVTQTPKHLITATGQRVTLRCSPRSGDLSVYWYQQSLDQGLQFLIQYYNGEERAKGNILERFSAQQFPDLHSELNLSSLELGDSALYFCASSVVGAGGRDEQYFGPGTRLTVT.

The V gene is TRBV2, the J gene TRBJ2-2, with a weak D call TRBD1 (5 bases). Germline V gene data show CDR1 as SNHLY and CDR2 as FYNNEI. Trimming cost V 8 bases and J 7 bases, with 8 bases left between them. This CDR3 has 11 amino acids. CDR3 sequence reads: CASSGFGELFF. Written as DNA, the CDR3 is TGTGCCAGCTCAGGGTTCGGGGAGCTGTTTTTT.

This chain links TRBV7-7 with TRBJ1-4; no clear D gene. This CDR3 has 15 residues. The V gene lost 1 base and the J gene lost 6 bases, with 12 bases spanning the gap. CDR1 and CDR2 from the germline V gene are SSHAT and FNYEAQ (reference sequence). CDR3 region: CASSLGAGLDEKLFF. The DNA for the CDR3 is TGTGCCAGCAGCTTAGGGGCGGGGTTGGATGAAAAACTGTTTTTT.

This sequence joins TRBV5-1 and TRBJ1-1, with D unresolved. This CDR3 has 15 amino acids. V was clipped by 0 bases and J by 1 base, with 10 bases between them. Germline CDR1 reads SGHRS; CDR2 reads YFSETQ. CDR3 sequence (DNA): TGCGCCAGCAGCTTGGACGGGGTGTCGAACACTGAAGCTTTCTTT. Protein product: CASSLDGVSNTEAFF.

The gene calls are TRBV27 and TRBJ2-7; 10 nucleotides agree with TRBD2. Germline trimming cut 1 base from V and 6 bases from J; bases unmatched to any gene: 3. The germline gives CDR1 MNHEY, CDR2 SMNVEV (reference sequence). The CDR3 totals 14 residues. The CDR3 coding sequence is TGTGCCAGCAGTTTATTGCTAGCGGGGGTCGAGCAGTACTTC. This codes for CASSLLLAGVEQYF.

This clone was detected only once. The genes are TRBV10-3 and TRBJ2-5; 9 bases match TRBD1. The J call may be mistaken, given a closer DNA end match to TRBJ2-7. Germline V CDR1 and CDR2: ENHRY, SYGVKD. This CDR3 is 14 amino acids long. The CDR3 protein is CAIRPGTGSYEQYF. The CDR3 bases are TGTGCCATCAGGCCCGGGACAGGGTCCTACGAGCAGTACTTC.

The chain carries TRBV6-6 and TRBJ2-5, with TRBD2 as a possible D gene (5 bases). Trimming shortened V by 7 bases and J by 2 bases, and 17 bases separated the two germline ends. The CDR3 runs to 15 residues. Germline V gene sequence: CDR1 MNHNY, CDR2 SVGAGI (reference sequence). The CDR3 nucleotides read TGTGCCAGCAACAGACCAGGACTCGGACAAGAGACCCAGTACTTC. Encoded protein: CASNRPGLGQETQYF.

CDR3 sequence: CASRSSSWGLITDTQYF. The CDR3 DNA sequence: TGTGCCAGTAGATCATCGAGCTGGGGCCTAATCACAGATACGCAGTATTTT. This chain uses TRBV19 with TRBJ2-3, with a weak D call TRBD1 (5 bases). Trimming pared 6 bases from V and 2 bases from J, leaving 21 bases between. Per germline, CDR1 LNHDA and CDR2 SQIVND (reference sequence). The CDR3 is made up of 17 amino acids.

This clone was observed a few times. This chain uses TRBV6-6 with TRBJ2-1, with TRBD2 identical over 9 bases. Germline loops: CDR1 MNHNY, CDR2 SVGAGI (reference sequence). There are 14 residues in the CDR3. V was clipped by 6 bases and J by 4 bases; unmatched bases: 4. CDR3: CASSGLATYNEQFF. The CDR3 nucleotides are TGTGCCAGCAGCGGACTAGCGACTTACAATGAGCAGTTCTTC.

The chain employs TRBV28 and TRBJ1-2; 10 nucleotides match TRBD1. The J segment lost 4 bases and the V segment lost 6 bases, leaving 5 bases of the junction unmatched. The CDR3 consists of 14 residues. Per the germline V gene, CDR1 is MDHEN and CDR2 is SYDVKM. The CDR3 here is CASSDRGPPYGYTF. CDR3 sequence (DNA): TGTGCCAGCAGCGACAGGGGGCCTCCCTATGGCTACACCTTC.

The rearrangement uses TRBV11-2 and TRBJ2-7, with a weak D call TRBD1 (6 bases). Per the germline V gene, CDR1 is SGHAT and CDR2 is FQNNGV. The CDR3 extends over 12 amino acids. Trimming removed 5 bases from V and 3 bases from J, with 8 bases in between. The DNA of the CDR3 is TGTGCCAGCAGCCAAGGGGGCTACGAGCAGTACTTC. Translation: CASSQGGYEQYF.

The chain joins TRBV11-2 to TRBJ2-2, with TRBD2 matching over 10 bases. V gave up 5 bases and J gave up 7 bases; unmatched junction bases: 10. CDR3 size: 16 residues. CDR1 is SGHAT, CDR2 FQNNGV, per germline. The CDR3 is CASSPSGSKYGGELFF. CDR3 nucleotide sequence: TGTGCCAGCAGCCCTAGCGGGAGTAAATACGGCGGGGAGCTGTTTTTT.

The CDR3 loop reads CASSFLGLKNTEAFF. CDR3 nucleotide sequence: TGTGCCAGCAGTTTCCTCGGACTGAAGAACACTGAAGCTTTCTTT. J is TRBJ1-1 and V is TRBV27; no definite D call. The CDR3 runs 15 residues. Trimming removed 3 bases from V and 1 base from J, with 12 bases in between. Per the germline V gene, CDR1 is MNHEY and CDR2 is SMNVEV (reference sequence).